Following are 15 T cell receptor beta chains from one sample sequenced in a study of radiation and T cells in renal cell carcinoma. Time point specified: blood 2 weeks post-SBRT. Treatment here: 15 Gy SBRT to primary tumor, nephrectomy 4 weeks later. Some clones are missing from TCRdb's copy, which holds only in-frame ones; the method was immunoSEQ multiplex PCR. The sample contains roughly 130,000 clones, 85% to 90% of which appear only once. The specimen comprised blood, sampled from a patient whose treatment included radiotherapy and nephrectomy. The receptors shown here come from a woman aged 70-85 years with renal cell carcinoma.

The chain recombines TRBV5-1 with TRBJ1-1; D is possibly TRBD1 (6 bases). Germline V gene sequence: CDR1 SGHRS, CDR2 YFSETQ. Trimming took 4 bases from V and 6 from J, leaving 16 bases between them. This CDR3 is 14 amino acids long. For the CDR3, the DNA is TGCGCCAGCAGCACCTCTTTTGGACAGTCTGAAGCTTTCTTT. As protein: CASSTSFGQSEAFF.

This clone was counted a single time. This chain connects TRBV5-4 to TRBJ1-1; the match to TRBD1 covers 9 bases. The CDR3 has 15 amino acids. Trimming removed 7 bases from V and 2 bases from J; junction bases left unmatched: 9. Germline V lookup: CDR1 SGHNT, CDR2 YYREEE (reference sequence). The DNA of the CDR3 is TGTGCCAGCGGCACAGGGGGCGCGGGAAACACTGAAGCTTTCTTT. This codes for CASGTGGAGNTEAFF. The full variable domain, rest sourced from reference TRBV5-4 and TRBJ1-1, is ETGVTQSPTHLIKTRGQQVTLRCSSQSGHNTVSWYQQALGQGPQFIFQYYREEENGRGNFPPRFSGLQFPNYSSELNVNALELDDSALYLCASGTGGAGNTEAFFGQGTRLTVV.

The V call is TRBV5-1, the J call TRBJ1-1; tentatively, D is TRBD1 (5 bases). From germline, CDR1 is SGHRS and CDR2 YFSETQ. V shed 4 bases and J shed 1 base, with 8 bases lying between them. The CDR3 consists of 13 residues. CDR3 nucleotide sequence: TGCGCCAGCAGCACAGGACGGAACACTGAAGCTTTCTTT. Translated, it gives CASSTGRNTEAFF.

The chain couples TRBV5-4 to TRBJ2-5, with a possible D match to TRBD2 (5 bases). Between the trimmed V and J ends, which lost 3 bases and 2 bases, there was a span of 11 bases. This CDR3 contains 14 residues. CDR1 and CDR2 from the germline V gene are SGHNT and YYREEE (reference sequence). CDR3 sequence (DNA): TGTGCCAGCAGCTCGCTAGCACCTCAAGAGACCCAGTACTTC. Its protein is CASSSLAPQETQYF.

The rearrangement joins TRBV28 to TRBJ1-2, with 8 bases identical to TRBD1. The V gene end was trimmed by 7 bases and the J gene end by 1 base; junction bases not matched to a gene: 5. The CDR3 has 14 amino acids. Germline CDR1 is MDHEN and CDR2 is SYDVKM. The CDR3 here is CASKQGAGNYGYTF. The CDR3 DNA reads TGTGCCAGCAAGCAGGGGGCGGGTAACTATGGCTACACCTTC.

J is TRBJ2-1 and V is TRBV5-1, with D hard to call. This CDR3 region has 14 residues. Per germline, CDR1 SGHRS and CDR2 YFSETQ. Trimming removed 0 bases at V and 7 bases at J, with 11 bases between. For the CDR3, the DNA is TGCGCCAGCAGCTTGGGCACCCGTACTAATGAGCAGTTCTTC. Encoded protein: CASSLGTRTNEQFF. Together with reference TRBV5-1 and TRBJ2-1, the CDR3 gives the full variable domain: KAGVTQTPRYLIKTRGQQVTLSCSPISGHRSVSWYQQTPGQGLQFLFEYFSETQRNKGNFPGRFSGRQFSNSRSEMNVSTLELGDSALYLCASSLGTRTNEQFFGPGTRLTVL.

This chain uses TRBV7-2 with TRBJ2-1, with D uncertain. CDR1 is SGHTA, CDR2 FQGNSA, per germline. This CDR3 is 14 amino acids long. The germline V and J ends were trimmed by 5 bases and 4 bases, with 12 bases remaining between them. CDR3 in amino acids: CASSVSPRYNEQFF. CDR3 nucleotide sequence: TGTGCCAGCAGCGTGTCCCCAAGGTACAATGAGCAGTTCTTC.

The chain has TRBV2 and TRBJ2-1; D perhaps matches TRBD1 (6 bases). V lost 4 bases to trimming and J lost 9 bases, with 13 bases between them. The CDR3 covers 13 residues. Germline V gene sequence: CDR1 SNHLY, CDR2 FYNNEI. CDR3 nucleotides: TGTGCCAGCAGTGTGACAGGATTAGTTGAGCAGTTCTTC. This sequence encodes CASSVTGLVEQFF.

The chain employs TRBV25-1 and TRBJ1-5; 7 nucleotides match TRBD1. CDR3 length equals 13 residues. V lost 6 bases and J lost 4; bases outside the gene matches: 3. CDR1 and CDR2 (germline): MGHDK, SYGVNS. CDR3 sequence (DNA): TGTGCCAGCAGGCAGGGGGTGAATCAGCCCCAGCATTTT. This encodes CASRQGVNQPQHF.

The chain is built from TRBV6-5 and TRBJ2-1, with TRBD1 as a possible D gene (5 bases). The CDR3 has 14 residues. The ends were cut back, 0 bases at V and 5 bases at J, with 8 bases in the middle. CDR1 and CDR2 (germline): MNHEY, SVGAGI. This CDR3 is CASSYSGRDNEQFF. In DNA, the CDR3 is TGTGCCAGCAGTTACTCGGGCAGGGACAATGAGCAGTTCTTC.

This clone has a single count. The chain joins TRBV30 to TRBJ2-7; 8 nucleotides line up with TRBD2. The CDR3 runs 14 residues. Looked up from germline, CDR1 is GTSNPN and CDR2 is SVGIG (reference sequence). V was pared by 2 bases and J by 2 bases, with 5 bases of the junction left unmatched. CDR3 loop: CAWSQRGPTYEQYF. CDR3 bases: TGTGCCTGGAGTCAGCGGGGGCCTACCTACGAGCAGTACTTC.

V and J are TRBV5-5 and TRBJ2-3; D remains ambiguous. Germline CDR1 is SGHKS and CDR2 is YYEKEE (reference sequence). The CDR3 runs 13 residues. V dropped 4 bases and J dropped 8 bases, with 14 bases sitting between them. In DNA, the CDR3 is TGTGCCAGCAGCCGCGACCTGGCCGTTACGCAGTATTTT. It specifies CASSRDLAVTQYF.

The V and J genes are TRBV28 and TRBJ1-1, with D unclear. Per germline, CDR1 MDHEN and CDR2 SYDVKM. The CDR3 is made up of 8 amino acids. V lost 5 bases, J lost 12 bases, and 4 bases lay in between. CDR3 protein: CASSPSFF. DNA of the CDR3: TGTGCCAGCAGTCCCTCTTTCTTT.

The chain recombines TRBV6-5 with TRBJ2-7; 7 bases align to TRBD2. The CDR3 covers 15 residues. V dropped 5 bases and J dropped 3; count of bases not matched to a gene: 10. Germline lookup yields CDR1 MNHEY and CDR2 SVGAGI. The CDR3 protein is CASSRIAGLGYEQYF. Written as DNA, the CDR3 is TGTGCCAGCAGTCGTATAGCGGGTTTAGGCTACGAGCAGTACTTC.

The gene calls are TRBV29-1 and TRBJ2-5; possibly TRBD1 for D (6 bases). Looked up from germline, CDR1 is SQVTM and CDR2 is ANQGSEA. Trimming shortened V by 1 base and J by 5 bases, and 8 bases separated the two germline ends. The CDR3 loop spans 12 amino acids. In nucleotides, the CDR3 is TGCAGCGTTGAAGGAGGGGGTGAGACCCAGTACTTC. Encoded protein: CSVEGGGETQYF.